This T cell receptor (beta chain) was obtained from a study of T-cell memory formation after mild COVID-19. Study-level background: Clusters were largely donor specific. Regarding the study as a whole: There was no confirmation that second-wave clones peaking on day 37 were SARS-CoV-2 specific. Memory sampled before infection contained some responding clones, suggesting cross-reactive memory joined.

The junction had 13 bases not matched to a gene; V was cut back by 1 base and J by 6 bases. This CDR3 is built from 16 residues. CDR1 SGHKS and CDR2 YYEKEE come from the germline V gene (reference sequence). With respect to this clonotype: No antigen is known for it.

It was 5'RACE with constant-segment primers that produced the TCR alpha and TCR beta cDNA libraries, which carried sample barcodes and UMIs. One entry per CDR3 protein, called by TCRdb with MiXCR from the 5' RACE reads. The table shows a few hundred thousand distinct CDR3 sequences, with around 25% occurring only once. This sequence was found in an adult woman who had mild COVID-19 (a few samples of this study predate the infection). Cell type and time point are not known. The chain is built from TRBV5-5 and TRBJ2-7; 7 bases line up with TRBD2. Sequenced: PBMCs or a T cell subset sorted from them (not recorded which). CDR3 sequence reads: CASSLPQAGFTGEQYF. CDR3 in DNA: TGTGCCAGCAGCTTGCCCCAAGCGGGATTCACAGGCGAGCAGTACTTC.